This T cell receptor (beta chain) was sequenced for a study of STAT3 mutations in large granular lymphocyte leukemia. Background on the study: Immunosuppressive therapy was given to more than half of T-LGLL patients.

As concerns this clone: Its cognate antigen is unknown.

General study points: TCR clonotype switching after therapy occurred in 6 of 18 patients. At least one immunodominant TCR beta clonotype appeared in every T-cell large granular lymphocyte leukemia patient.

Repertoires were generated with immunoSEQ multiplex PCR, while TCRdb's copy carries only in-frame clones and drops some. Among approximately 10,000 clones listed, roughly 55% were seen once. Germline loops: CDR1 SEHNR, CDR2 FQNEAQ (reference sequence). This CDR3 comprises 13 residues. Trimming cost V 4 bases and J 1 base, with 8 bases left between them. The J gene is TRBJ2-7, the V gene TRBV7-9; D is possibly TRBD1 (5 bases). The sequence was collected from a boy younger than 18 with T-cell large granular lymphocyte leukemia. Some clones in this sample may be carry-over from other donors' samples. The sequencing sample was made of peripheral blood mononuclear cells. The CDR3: CASSSGQSYEQYF. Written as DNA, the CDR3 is TGTGCCAGCAGCTCTGGACAATCCTACGAGCAGTACTTC.